The rows below give T cell receptor beta chains drawn from one sample of a study of blood T cell repertoires in COVID-19. The data were produced by immunoSEQ multiplex PCR, yet TCRdb's version contains in-frame clones alone and is incomplete. The table includes fewer than 400,000 clones, roughly 87% detected once. Sequenced: PBMCs or T cells enriched from blood (not recorded which). The receptors were gathered from a woman between 18 and 29 years old who had recovered from COVID-19. Each CDR3 is given with its conserved first and last residue. D genes are given only for firm matches.

>TRBD1|16|TRBV4-1|TRBJ2-5
CASSTPPNRGEETQYF
TGCGCCAGCAGCACCCCCCCTAACAGGGGCGAGGAGACCCAGTACTTC
>.|12|TRBV30|TRBJ2-7
CAWRHTGYEQYF
TGTGCCTGGAGGCACACAGGGTACGAGCAGTACTTC
>.|12|TRBV28|TRBJ1-1
CASSSGGYWGFF
TGTGCCAGCAGTTCCGGGGGGTATTGGGGTTTCTTT
>.|15|TRBV28|TRBJ1-2
CASSSIGLNNYGYTF
TGTGCCAGCAGTTCGATCGGGTTGAATAACTATGGCTACACCTTC
>TRBD1|13|TRBV7-9|TRBJ1-2
CASSLTGTYGYTF
TGTGCCAGCAGCTTGACAGGGACCTATGGCTACACCTTC
>TRBD2|14|TRBV28|TRBJ2-7
CASSTSGGNYEQYF
TGTGCCAGCAGTACAAGCGGGGGGAACTACGAGCAGTACTTC
>TRBD1|18|TRBV27|TRBJ2-6
CASSFRDRFGSGANVLTF
TGTGCCAGCAGTTTCCGGGACAGGTTTGGTTCTGGGGCCAACGTCCTGACTTTC
>TRBD1|14|TRBV11-2|TRBJ2-7
CASSGFGQGYEQYF
TGTGCCAGCAGCGGATTCGGACAGGGCTACGAGCAGTACTTC
>TRBD2|18|TRBV27|TRBJ2-1
CASSLLQSLAGGPDEQFF
TGTGCCAGCAGTTTACTCCAGAGTTTAGCGGGAGGGCCTGATGAGCAGTTCTTC
>.|12|TRBV5-1|TRBJ1-2
CASSQERYGYTF
TGCGCCAGCAGTCAGGAACGCTATGGCTACACCTTC
>TRBD1|15|TRBV18|TRBJ1-5
CASSPNGQGIQPQHF
TGTGCCAGCTCACCGAATGGACAGGGGATCCAGCCCCAGCATTTT
>TRBD2|19|TRBV9|TRBJ2-7
CASSPTYGLAGWSSYEQYF
TGTGCCAGCAGCCCAACCTACGGACTAGCGGGATGGAGCTCCTACGAGCAGTACTTC
>.|16|TRBV2|TRBJ1-2
CASSERKGRVIYGYTF
TGTGCCAGCAGTGAACGGAAAGGCAGGGTAATATATGGCTACACCTTC
>TRBD2|16|TRBV7-2|TRBJ2-1
CASSLAGTSAYNEQFF
TGTGCCAGCAGCTTAGCCGGGACTAGCGCTTACAATGAGCAGTTCTTC
>.|13|TRBV20-1|TRBJ2-5
CSASTGTEETQYF
TGCAGTGCTAGTACAGGGACGGAAGAGACCCAGTACTTC
>TRBD1|14|TRBV9|TRBJ1-2
CASSTGGINYGYTF
TGTGCCAGCAGCACAGGGGGGATTAACTATGGCTACACCTTC
>TRBD1|15|TRBV6-1|TRBJ1-2
CASSERDRINYGYTF
TGTGCCAGCAGTGAAAGGGACAGAATTAACTATGGCTACACCTTC